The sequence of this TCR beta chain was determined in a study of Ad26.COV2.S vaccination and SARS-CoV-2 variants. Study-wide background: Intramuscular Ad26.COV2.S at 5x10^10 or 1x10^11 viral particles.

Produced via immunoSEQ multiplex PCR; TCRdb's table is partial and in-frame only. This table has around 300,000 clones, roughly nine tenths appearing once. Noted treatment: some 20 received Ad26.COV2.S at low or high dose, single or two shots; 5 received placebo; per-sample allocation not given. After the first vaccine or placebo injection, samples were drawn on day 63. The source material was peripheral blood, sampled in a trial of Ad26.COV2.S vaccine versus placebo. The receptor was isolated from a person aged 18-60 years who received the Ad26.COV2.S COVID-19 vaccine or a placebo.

Here the CDR3 DNA reads TGTGCCAGCAGCCAGACAGGGACTATCTCTGGAAACACCATATATTTT. Its protein is CASSQTGTISGNTIYF. The J gene is TRBJ1-3, the V gene TRBV3-1 (or the pseudogene TRBV3-2), with 7 bases that match TRBD1. CDR1 LGHDT and CDR2 YNNKEL come from the germline V gene (reference sequence). With V trimmed by 3 bases and J by 0 bases, 5 bases remained unmatched. This CDR3 is 16 amino acids long.